This T cell receptor beta chain was captured by sequencing in a study of identical twins. Unique molecular identifiers were present on the cDNA, which also gained a universal primer site by template switching. TCRdb redid the calling of the 5' RACE reads with MiXCR, one entry per CDR3 protein. The repertoire holds some 760,000 distinct CDR3 sequences, with about 20% as singletons. This CDR3 region has 16 residues. From germline, CDR1 is SEHNR and CDR2 FQNEAQ (reference sequence). The V end lost 4 bases, the J end lost 1 base, and 17 bases lay between the germline ends. The data also belong to a second study, concerning T cells expressing NK-cell markers. As reported in that work: Cells sorted as CD3+CD56+NKG2C+, CD3+CD56+NKG2C- and CD3+CD56-NKG2C+ T cells supplied the TCR beta repertoires. Sequencing covered eight donors, seven HCMV-seropositive and one seronegative.

This chain uses TRBV7-9 with TRBJ2-7; tentative D call: TRBD1 (5 bases). The sequenced sample was PBMCs. This TCR derives from a woman aged 18-29 years in good health. The CDR3 loop reads CASSSPRIQESYEQYF. The CDR3 nucleotides read TGTGCCAGCAGCTCCCCGCGAATACAGGAGTCCTACGAGCAGTACTTC.